This T cell receptor beta chain was recovered during a study of blood T cell repertoires in COVID-19. About the study: The United States, Italy and Spain were the sources of the acute and convalescent COVID-19 samples.

Trimming removed 10 bases at V and 4 bases at J, with 13 bases between. Germline V CDR1 and CDR2: MNHEY, SVGAGI. This CDR3 has 12 residues. The protocol was immunoSEQ multiplex PCR, while the TCRdb copy is restricted to in-frame clones and leaves out a portion. Of around 58,000 clones in the sample, around nine tenths were seen once. This clone was picked up one time. Assignments of participants to cohorts depended upon their own reported clinical history. Before being deemed recovered, Cohort 3 donors had two negative PCRs, clearance, or symptom resolution. This TCR came from a woman aged 40 to 49 who had recovered from COVID-19. Sequencing was carried out using PBMCs or T cells enriched from blood (not recorded which). The chain links TRBV6-5 to TRBJ2-5; the D gene is possibly TRBD2 (5 bases). This chain's CDR3 is CATTGVGETQYF. The CDR3 bases are TGTGCCACCACCGGGGTGGGAGAGACCCAGTACTTC.